This is a list of T cell receptor beta chains from one sample in a study of T-cell reconstitution after alpha-beta-depleted transplantation in children. TCRdb redid the calling of the PCR reads with MiXCR, one entry per CDR3 protein. The data contain under 450,000 distinct CDR3 sequences, roughly 14% of them singletons. The sequences come from PBMCs, collected from the stem cell graft. The receptors come from a human donor who donated a stem cell graft to a child with Fanconi anemia. Both conserved end residues are part of each CDR3. A D gene is named only where the DNA matches it firmly. Some rows have no size entry. The others give once, few or many, or a class for an expanded clone.

-	TRBJ1-1	-	TRBV29-1	TGCAGCGTTGAAGGCAGACAAATGAACACTGAAGCTTTCTTT	CSVEGRQMNTEAFF
-	TRBJ2-1	many	TRBV15	TGTGCCACCAGCAGAGACAAAACCTCCTACAATGAGCAGTTCTTC	CATSRDKTSYNEQFF
-	TRBJ2-5	many	TRBV27	TGTGCCAGCAGTACATTAGGGCCGAAGACCCAGTACTTC	CASSTLGPKTQYF
-	TRBJ1-3	few	TRBV6-1	TGTGCCAGCAGTGTCCGACCCCCTCCATCAAGCTCTGGAAACACCATATATTTT	CASSVRPPPSSSGNTIYF
TRBD1	TRBJ2-1	-	TRBV2	TGTGCCAGCAGTCAACCTCAGGACAGGGGCAATTCCTACAATGAGCAGTTCTTC	CASSQPQDRGNSYNEQFF
TRBD1	TRBJ2-1	-	TRBV7-9	TGTGCCAGCAGCCCGCTACAGGGGGCCTACTCCTACAATGAGCAGTTCTTC	CASSPLQGAYSYNEQFF
-	TRBJ2-1	-	TRBV2	TGTGCCAGCACACTCCCCCAGCGGAGGGGCTCCTACAATGAGCAGTTCTTC	CASTLPQRRGSYNEQFF
-	TRBJ1-1	few	TRBV20-1	TGCAGTGCCGCCCCGGGGAACACTGAAGCTTTCTTT	CSAAPGNTEAFF
-	TRBJ2-3	many	TRBV27	TGTGCCAGCAGTTTAAGGGCAGGCACAGATACGCAGTATTTT	CASSLRAGTDTQYF
TRBD1	TRBJ2-5	many	TRBV12-3/TRBV12-4	TGTGCCAGCAGTTTAGGGGGGACAGCAAAGTCCCAAGAGACCCAGTACTTC	CASSLGGTAKSQETQYF
-	TRBJ2-3	many	TRBV5-6	TGTGCCAGCAGCTTGGGGTGGTCAGATACGCAGTATTTT	CASSLGWSDTQYF
-	TRBJ2-3	many	TRBV12-3/TRBV12-4	TGTGCCAGCAGTTTAGAGGACAGCCGCACAGATACGCAGTATTTT	CASSLEDSRTDTQYF
-	TRBJ1-1	few	TRBV28	TGTGCCAGCAGTTTCTCAGGGGCTTGGGGTGAAGCTTTCTTT	CASSFSGAWGEAFF
-	TRBJ1-1	few	TRBV7-9	TGTGCCAGCAGCTCCGGCGGGGGGGGCACTGAAGCTTTCTTT	CASSSGGGGTEAFF
-	TRBJ2-6	many	TRBV7-8	TGTGCCAGCAGTTACTACAGGACCTCTGGGGCCAACGTCCTGACTTTC	CASSYYRTSGANVLTF
-	TRBJ1-2	many	TRBV3-1	TGTGCCAGCAGTCCGACGGTGACAGCTAACTATGGCTACACCTTC	CASSPTVTANYGYTF
-	TRBJ2-5	-	TRBV7-9	TGTGCCAGCAGCTTAGTGTCAGCCGAAGAGACCCAGTACTTC	CASSLVSAEETQYF
-	TRBJ2-3	-	TRBV20-1	TGCAGTGCTAGTCTCCGGACTAGCACAGATACGCAGTATTTT	CSASLRTSTDTQYF
TRBD2	TRBJ2-3	-	TRBV28	TGTGCCAGCTCCCGGGGAGCGGGGATAGATACGCAGTATTTT	CASSRGAGIDTQYF
-	TRBJ2-3	-	TRBV20-1	TGCAGTGCTTCCCGGGACGGAAGCACAGATACGCAGTATTTT	CSASRDGSTDTQYF
-	TRBJ2-5	many	TRBV6-1	TGTGCCAGCAGTCCCGCTTACACTAAAGAGACCCAGTACTTC	CASSPAYTKETQYF
-	TRBJ1-3	many	TRBV12-3/TRBV12-4	TGTGCCAGCAGCTACAGGAGCTCTGGAAACACCATATATTTT	CASSYRSSGNTIYF
-	TRBJ2-2	-	TRBV4-1	TGCGCCAGCAGCCACCTCTTTAGGCCCGGGGAGCTGTTTTTT	CASSHLFRPGELFF
TRBD1	TRBJ1-1	-	TRBV3-1	TGTGCCAGCAGCCTTAATCAGGGGGCTGAAGCTTTCTTT	CASSLNQGAEAFF
-	TRBJ2-3	few	TRBV29-1	TGCAGCGTTGCCGGGGGGCGGTCGGGCACAGATACGCAGTATTTT	CSVAGGRSGTDTQYF
-	TRBJ2-1	few	TRBV7-8	TGTGCCAGCAGCTCGCAGCCGAGACAGGGAGCGGGGAATTACAATGAGCAGTTCTTC	CASSSQPRQGAGNYNEQFF
-	TRBJ1-1	-	TRBV5-1	TGCGCCAGCAGCCGCGAAGGTCTGACTGAAGCTTTCTTT	CASSREGLTEAFF
TRBD2	TRBJ2-1	few	TRBV12-3/TRBV12-4	TGTGCCAGCAGTGACGGGGGGGCCAGGGATGAGCAGTTCTTC	CASSDGGARDEQFF
-	TRBJ1-1	many	TRBV11-1	TGTGCCAGCAGCTTGGGCGGGCTGAAGCGGGAAGCTTTCTTT	CASSLGGLKREAFF
TRBD1	TRBJ2-1	few	TRBV18	TGTGCCAGCTCACCGCTTTCCGGGACAGGGTACGATGAGCAGTTCTTC	CASSPLSGTGYDEQFF
-	TRBJ1-1	many	TRBV28	TGTGCCAGCAGCAAAAGCCGAGGACAGAACACTGAAGCTTTCTTT	CASSKSRGQNTEAFF
TRBD1	TRBJ2-2	-	TRBV28	TGTGCCAGCATCATGGACAGGGTCGCCGGGGAGCTGTTTTTT	CASIMDRVAGELFF
TRBD1	TRBJ2-5	many	TRBV2	TGTGCCAGCAGGGGACAGGGGGAGACCCAGTACTTC	CASRGQGETQYF
-	TRBJ2-1	-	TRBV11-2	TGTGCCAGCAGCAAGGTTAATGAGCAGTTCTTC	CASSKVNEQFF
-	TRBJ2-5	few	TRBV20-1	TGCAGTGCTAGGGGGACAACCCAAGAGACCCAGTACTTC	CSARGTTQETQYF
-	TRBJ2-1	few	TRBV5-1	TGCGCCAGCAGCTTGGGGGGACGGTACAATGAGCAGTTCTTC	CASSLGGRYNEQFF
-	TRBJ2-7	-	TRBV29-1	TGCAGCGCGACCTCAACCTCCTACGAGCAGTACTTC	CSATSTSYEQYF
TRBD2	TRBJ2-1	many	TRBV7-8	TGTGCCAGCCTGGCGGGGGACCGGAATGAGCAGTTCTTC	CASLAGDRNEQFF
TRBD1	TRBJ2-5	few	TRBV10-3	TGTGCCATCGGGACAGGGGTACCGGAGACCCAGTACTTC	CAIGTGVPETQYF
TRBD1	TRBJ1-2	-	TRBV10-3	TGTGCCACCAGAACCGTGACAGGGAGAATCAACTATGGCTACACCTTC	CATRTVTGRINYGYTF
-	TRBJ2-4	-	TRBV4-1	TGCGCCAGCAGCCTAGAAAGACACCAGGACATTCAGTACTTC	CASSLERHQDIQYF
-	TRBJ2-3	few	TRBV28	-	CASSSSGEITDTQYF
TRBD1	TRBJ2-7	many	TRBV12-3/TRBV12-4	TGTGCCAGCAGCCTGGCCGGGACAGGGAGCGGGCAGTACTTC	CASSLAGTGSGQYF
TRBD1	TRBJ1-5	-	TRBV6-1	TGTGCCAGCAGTGATGGGACAGGGGGAGTGTACAATCAGCCCCAGCATTTT	CASSDGTGGVYNQPQHF
-	TRBJ2-1	-	TRBV4-3	TGCGCCAGCAGCCAAGGGACGGATGGCAACAGGGCCGGGGACAATGAGCAGTTCTTC	CASSQGTDGNRAGDNEQFF
TRBD1	TRBJ1-1	-	TRBV5-1	TGCGCCAGCAGCTTGGGACAGGGACTGAACGGAGCTTTCTTT	CASSLGQGLNGAFF
TRBD1	TRBJ1-1	many	TRBV6-5	TGTGCCAGCAGCCTCGCAGGGGGGGTAGCTTTCTTT	CASSLAGGVAFF
TRBD2	TRBJ2-5	many	TRBV11-2	TGTGCCAGCAACCCTCGGTTAGCGGGGCAGACCCAGTACTTC	CASNPRLAGQTQYF
TRBD2	TRBJ2-3	-	TRBV7-8	TGTGCCAGCAGCTTAGTTAGCGGGGGGGCAGATACGCAGTATTTT	CASSLVSGGADTQYF
TRBD1	TRBJ2-1	-	TRBV18	TGTGCCAGCTCAGCCACCGGCGCAGGGGGCCGCAATGAGCAGTTCTTC	CASSATGAGGRNEQFF
-	TRBJ2-3	many	TRBV6-2/TRBV6-3	TGTGCCAGCAGTTTCTCCTCGCCAGATACGCAGTATTTT	CASSFSSPDTQYF
TRBD1	TRBJ1-1	few	TRBV7-2	TGTGCCAGCAGCTTAGGCTCGGCAGGGGGCGCGGGGACTGAAGCTTTCTTT	CASSLGSAGGAGTEAFF
TRBD2	TRBJ2-3	-	TRBV12-3/TRBV12-4	TGTGCCAGCAGTTATTCACTAGCGGGGGGTTCGGATACGCAGTATTTT	CASSYSLAGGSDTQYF